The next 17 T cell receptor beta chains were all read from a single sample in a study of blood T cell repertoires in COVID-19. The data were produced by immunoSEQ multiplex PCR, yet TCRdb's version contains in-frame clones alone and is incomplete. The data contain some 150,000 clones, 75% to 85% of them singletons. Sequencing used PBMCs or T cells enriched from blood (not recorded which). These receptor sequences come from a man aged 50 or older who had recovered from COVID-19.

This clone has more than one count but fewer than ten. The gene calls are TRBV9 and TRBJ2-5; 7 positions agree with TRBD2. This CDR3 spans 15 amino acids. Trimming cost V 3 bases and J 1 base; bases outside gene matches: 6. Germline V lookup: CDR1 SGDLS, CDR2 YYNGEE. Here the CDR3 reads CASSGPGLLQETQYF. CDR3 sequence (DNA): TGTGCCAGCAGCGGACCGGGACTACTCCAAGAGACCCAGTACTTC.

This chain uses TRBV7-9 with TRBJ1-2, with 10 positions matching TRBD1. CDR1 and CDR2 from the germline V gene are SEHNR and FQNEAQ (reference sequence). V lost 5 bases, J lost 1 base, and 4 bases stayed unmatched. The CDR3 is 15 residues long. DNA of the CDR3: TGTGCCAGCAGCCCAGGGACAGGGGTTAACTATGGCTACACCTTC. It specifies CASSPGTGVNYGYTF.

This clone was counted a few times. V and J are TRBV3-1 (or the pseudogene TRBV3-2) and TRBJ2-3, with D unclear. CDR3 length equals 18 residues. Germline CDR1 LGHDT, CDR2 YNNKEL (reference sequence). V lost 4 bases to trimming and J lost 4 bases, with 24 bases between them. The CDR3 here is CASSPLRPETRRPDTQYF. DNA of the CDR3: TGTGCCAGCAGCCCCCTCAGGCCCGAAACGCGAAGGCCAGATACGCAGTATTTT.

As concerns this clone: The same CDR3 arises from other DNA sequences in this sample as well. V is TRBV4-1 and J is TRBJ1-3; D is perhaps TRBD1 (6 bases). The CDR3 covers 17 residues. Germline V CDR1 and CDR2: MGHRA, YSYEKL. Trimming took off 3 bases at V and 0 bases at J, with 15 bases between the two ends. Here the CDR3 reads CASSQETGPSSGNTIYF. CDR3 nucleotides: TGCGCCAGCAGCCAGGAAACAGGGCCAAGCTCTGGAAACACCATATATTTT.

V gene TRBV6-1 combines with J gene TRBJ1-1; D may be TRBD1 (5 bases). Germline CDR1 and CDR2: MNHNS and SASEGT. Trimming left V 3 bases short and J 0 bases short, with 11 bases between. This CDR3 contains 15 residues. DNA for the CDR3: TGTGCCAGCAGTGACAGGGCACGGATGAACACTGAAGCTTTCTTT. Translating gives CASSDRARMNTEAFF.

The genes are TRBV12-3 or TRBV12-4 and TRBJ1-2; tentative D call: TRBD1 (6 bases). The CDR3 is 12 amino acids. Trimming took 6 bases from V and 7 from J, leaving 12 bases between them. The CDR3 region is CASRGGGGGYTF. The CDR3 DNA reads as TGTGCCAGCAGAGGGGGAGGGGGTGGCTACACCTTC.

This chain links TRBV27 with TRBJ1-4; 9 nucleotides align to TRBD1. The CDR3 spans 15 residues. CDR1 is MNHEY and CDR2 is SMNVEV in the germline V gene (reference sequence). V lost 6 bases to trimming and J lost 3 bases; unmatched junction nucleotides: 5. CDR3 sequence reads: CASSGQGSANEKLFF. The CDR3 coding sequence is TGTGCCAGCAGCGGACAGGGGTCGGCTAATGAAAAACTGTTTTTT.

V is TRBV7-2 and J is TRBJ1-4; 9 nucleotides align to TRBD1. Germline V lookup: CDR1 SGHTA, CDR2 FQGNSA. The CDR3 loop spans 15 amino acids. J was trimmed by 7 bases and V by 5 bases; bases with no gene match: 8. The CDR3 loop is CASSPGGQGGEKLFF. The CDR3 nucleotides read TGTGCCAGCAGCCCGGGGGGACAGGGTGGTGAAAAACTGTTTTTT.

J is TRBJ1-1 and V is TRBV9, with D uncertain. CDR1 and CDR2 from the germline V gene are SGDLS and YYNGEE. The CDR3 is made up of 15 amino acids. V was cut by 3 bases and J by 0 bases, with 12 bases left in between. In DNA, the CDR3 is TGTGCCAGCAGCGATAGGACCGGGGTGAACACTGAAGCTTTCTTT. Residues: CASSDRTGVNTEAFF.

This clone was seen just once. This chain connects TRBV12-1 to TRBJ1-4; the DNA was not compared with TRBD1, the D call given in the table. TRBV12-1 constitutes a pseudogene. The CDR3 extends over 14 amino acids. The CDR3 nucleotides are TGTGCCAGCAGCTTACAGGGGACTAATGAAAAACTGTTTTTT. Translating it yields CASSLQGTNEKLFF.

The CDR3 DNA is TGTGCCAGCAGTTTATCCCAGGGGGCGACCGGGGAGCTGTTTTTT. It yields the protein CASSLSQGATGELFF. The genes are TRBV27 and TRBJ2-2, with 8 bases aligning to TRBD1. CDR1 and CDR2 from the germline V gene are MNHEY and SMNVEV (reference sequence). This CDR3 contains 15 residues. The V and J ends lost 0 bases and 5 bases, in that order; junction bases with no gene match: 2.

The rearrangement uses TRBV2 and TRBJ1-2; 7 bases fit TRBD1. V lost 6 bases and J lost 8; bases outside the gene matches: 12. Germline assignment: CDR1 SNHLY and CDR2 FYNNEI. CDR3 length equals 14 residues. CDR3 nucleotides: TGTGCCAGCAGCCTTGACAGGGTTCAGGGAGGCTACACCTTC. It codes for CASSLDRVQGGYTF.

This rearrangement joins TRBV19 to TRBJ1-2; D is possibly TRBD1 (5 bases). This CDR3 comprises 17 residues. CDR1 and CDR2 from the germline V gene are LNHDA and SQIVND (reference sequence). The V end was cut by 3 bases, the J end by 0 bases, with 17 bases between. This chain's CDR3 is CASSIGGLRNSNYGYTF. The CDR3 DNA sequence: TGTGCCAGTAGTATCGGGGGACTTCGGAATTCTAACTATGGCTACACCTTC.

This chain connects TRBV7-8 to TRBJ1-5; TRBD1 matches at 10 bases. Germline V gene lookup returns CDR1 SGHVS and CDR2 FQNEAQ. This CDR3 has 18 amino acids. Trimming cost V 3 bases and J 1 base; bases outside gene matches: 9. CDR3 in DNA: TGTGCCAGCAGCTTCGCATCCGGACAGGGGGTAAGCAATCAGCCCCAGCATTTT. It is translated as CASSFASGQGVSNQPQHF.

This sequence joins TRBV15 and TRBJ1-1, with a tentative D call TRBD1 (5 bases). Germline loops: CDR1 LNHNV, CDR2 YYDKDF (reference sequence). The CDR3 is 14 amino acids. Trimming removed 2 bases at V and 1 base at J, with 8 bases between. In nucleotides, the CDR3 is TGTGCCACCAGCAGAAGAAGGGGGAACACTGAAGCTTTCTTT. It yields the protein CATSRRRGNTEAFF.

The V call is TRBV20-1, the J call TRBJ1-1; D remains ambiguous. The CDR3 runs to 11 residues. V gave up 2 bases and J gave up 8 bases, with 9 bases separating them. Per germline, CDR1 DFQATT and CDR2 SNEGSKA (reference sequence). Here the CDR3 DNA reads TGCAGTGCTAGAATTTTCACAGAAGCTTTCTTT. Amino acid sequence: CSARIFTEAFF.

CDR3 region: CASSPSGQNSYGYTF. In DNA, the CDR3 is TGTGCCAGCAGCCCATCGGGACAAAATTCCTATGGCTACACCTTC. The chain links TRBV7-9 to TRBJ1-2, with a possible D match to TRBD1 (6 bases). Germline V lookup: CDR1 SEHNR, CDR2 FQNEAQ (reference sequence). CDR3 size: 15 residues. The V and J ends lost 5 bases and 4 bases respectively, with 17 bases between them.